This T cell receptor beta chain was identified in a study of identical twins. General study results and limits: Researchers reported weaker excess twin sharing in beta out-of-frame sequences. Cord blood beta clonotypes that were abundant carried fewer insertions, and memory repertoires showed no such trend.

All donors comprised healthy Caucasians. The CDR3 has 14 residues. From germline, CDR1 is MNHNS and CDR2 SASEGT. The germline V and J ends were trimmed by 6 bases and 4 bases, with 13 bases remaining between them. This clonotype was detected ten times or more. Its antigen is currently unknown. After template switching added a universal primer site, the resulting cDNA carried unique molecular identifiers. TCRdb reprocessed the 5' RACE reads via MiXCR and lists one record per CDR3 protein. This table holds some 630,000 distinct CDR3 sequences, just over 7% found once. These data also formed part of another study, on yellow fever vaccine responses in identical twins.

Sequences were obtained from PBMCs. The V gene is TRBV6-1, the J gene TRBJ1-5; the D gene is possibly TRBD1 (5 bases). The TCR was taken from a young woman in good health. CDR3 in amino acids: CASSSQQGNQPQHF. For the CDR3, the DNA is TGTGCCAGCAGCTCTCAGCAGGGTAATCAGCCCCAGCATTTT.